This T cell receptor (beta chain) appears in the sequencing data of a study of blood T cell repertoires in COVID-19. The junction had 4 bases not matched to a gene; V was cut back by 2 bases and J by 4 bases. This CDR3 has 15 amino acids. Per the germline V gene, CDR1 is SGHTA and CDR2 is FQGTGA. Libraries were prepared by immunoSEQ multiplex PCR; TCRdb keeps only in-frame clonotypes and omits some of them. The sample yields some 290,000 clones, approximately 80% seen once. The rearrangement uses TRBV7-3 and TRBJ2-1; 8 bases agree with TRBD2. Source material: peripheral blood. The receptor was derived from a woman aged 55-75 years with active or convalescent COVID-19. CDR3 sequence (DNA): TGTGCCAGCAGCTTATCCGGGGGGGCTTACAATGAGCAGTTCTTC. It yields the protein CASSLSGGAYNEQFF.